This passage covers 8 T cell receptor beta chains from one sample sequenced in a study of regulatory T cells in long-lasting Graves disease. Libraries of TCR beta came from iRepertoire HTBI primers plus Arm-PCR of CDR3 regions. TCRdb re-called the multiplex PCR reads through MiXCR, storing one row per CDR3 protein. The sample has about 460,000 distinct CDR3 sequences; around 13% are singletons. The time point was: newly diagnosed GD, antithyroid drugs for less than 3 months. After RNA was extracted from PBMCs, the TCR library was made from it. Separately, the same data were catalogued under a study of T cells in Graves' hyperthyroidism and ophthalmopathy.

The material was peripheral blood mononuclear cells (PBMCs), obtained at new diagnosis, from a patient treated with antithyroid drugs. These receptors were taken from a woman in her 50s with Graves disease.

Note on this clonotype: This clone may be a read error of a much larger clone one base away. This chain uses TRBV6-5 with TRBJ2-5; tentatively, D is TRBD2 (7 bases). CDR1 is MNHEY, CDR2 SVGAGI, per germline. The CDR3 is made up of 13 amino acids. The CDR3 here is CASNYGGRETQYF. CDR3 nucleotides: TGTGCCAGCAATTACGGGGGGCGTGAGACCCAGTACTTC.

At least ten counts were recorded for this clonotype. J is TRBJ2-7 and V is TRBV28; 10 nucleotides agree with TRBD2. The J segment lost 1 base and the V segment lost 3 bases, leaving 3 bases of the junction unmatched. This CDR3 comprises 15 residues. Germline V gene data show CDR1 as MDHEN and CDR2 as SYDVKM. CDR3 nucleotide sequence: TGTGCCAGCAGTTTTAGCGGGAGGACTTCCTACGAGCAGTACTTC. Translating it yields CASSFSGRTSYEQYF.

This clonotype came up many times. The chain employs TRBV12-3 or TRBV12-4 and TRBJ1-1; 11 positions agree with TRBD1. V was clipped by 4 bases and J by 0 bases; unmatched bases: 10. The CDR3 has 18 residues. The CDR3 region has the DNA TGTGCCAGCAGTTCTTATCAGGGACAGGGGGGGATGAACACTGAAGCTTTCTTT. It translates to CASSSYQGQGGMNTEAFF.

The chain employs TRBV4-1 and TRBJ1-5; D is unclear. V shed 0 bases and J shed 8 bases, with 17 bases lying between them. The CDR3 has 16 amino acids. Germline CDR1 MGHRA, CDR2 YSYEKL. Here the CDR3 reads CASSQETSAYGEPQHF. CDR3 bases: TGCGCCAGCAGCCAAGAAACGTCGGCTTATGGTGAGCCCCAGCATTTT.

This clonotype was seen a few times. This sequence joins TRBV12-5 and TRBJ2-1; 10 bases align to TRBD2. CDR1 and CDR2 from the germline V gene are LGHNT and FRNRAP. This CDR3 spans 15 amino acids. Unmatched junction bases numbered 10, after V lost 7 bases and J lost 7 bases. The CDR3 nucleotides read TGTGCTAGTGCCCGAGCGGGAGGGCCTAGTAATGAGCAGTTCTTC. It specifies CASARAGGPSNEQFF.

This sequence joins TRBV30 and TRBJ2-7; 7 nucleotides align to TRBD2. The junction had 11 bases not matched to a gene; V was cut back by 4 bases and J by 2 bases. Germline V lookup: CDR1 GTSNPN, CDR2 SVGIG (reference sequence). This CDR3 has 15 amino acids. The CDR3, as DNA: TGTGCCTGGAAGGTCGCTCTAGCGGAACCCTACGAGCAGTACTTC. It yields the protein CAWKVALAEPYEQYF. The full variable domain, with the rest looked up from reference TRBV30 and TRBJ2-7, is SQTIHQWPATLVQPVGSPLSLECTVEGTSNPNLYWYRQAAGRGLQLLFYSVGIGQISSEVPQNLSASRPQDRQFILSSKKLLLSDSGFYLCAWKVALAEPYEQYFGPGTRLTVT.

This clonotype was observed a few times. The rearrangement links TRBV5-6 to TRBJ2-5, with D maybe TRBD2 (6 bases). V was clipped by 2 bases and J by 1 base, with 12 bases between them. The CDR3 extends over 15 amino acids. Germline V gene data show CDR1 as SGHDT and CDR2 as YYEEEE. The CDR3 DNA reads as TGTGCCAGCAGCTTAGGCGGGGTCGTCCAAGAGACCCAGTACTTC. Its protein product is CASSLGGVVQETQYF.

This sequence joins TRBV28 and TRBJ2-5; the match to TRBD2 covers 10 bases. The length of the CDR3 is 15 residues. With 0 bases clipped from V and 5 bases from J, the junction kept 3 bases outside the gene matches. The germline gives CDR1 MDHEN, CDR2 SYDVKM. Here the CDR3 DNA reads TGTGCCAGCAGTTTATGGGCTAGCGGGAGCGAGACCCAGTACTTC. Translated: CASSLWASGSETQYF.